This T cell receptor (beta chain) was observed in a study of blood T cells in healthy people across ages (dated by TCRdb to between 2015 and 2017). Background for the entire study: In model experiments, template switching captured about one uniquely barcoded TCR beta cDNA molecule for every two T cells. Using deep sequencing normalized with unique cDNA molecular identifiers, the study measured how TCR beta repertoire diversity changes with age. The donors were divided into four age groups: young (average around 17 years), middle-aged (around 41), aged (under 70) and long-lived (nearly 85). To avoid experimental bias, donors of different ages were randomly spread across the sequencing lanes. The study analyzed two additional independent replicas of 1 million unique cDNA reads from the same blood draw for two donors, one aged 18 to 29 and one aged 80 or older.

About this clonotype itself: It lacks a known antigen. Per-nucleotide qualities are absent, and no much larger clonotype sits a single base away.

The donors were about 40 Caucasian individuals from Russia, aged roughly 6 to 90 years, who were systemically healthy. Approximately 9.3 milliliters of peripheral blood were drawn from each donor into EDTA-treated Vacutainer tubes. Ficoll-Paque density-gradient centrifugation was used to isolate PBMCs, with at least 7 million obtained per sample. Trizol reagent was used to extract total RNA from the PBMCs, yielding at least 6 micrograms per sample. Naive CD45RAhigh/CD27high T cell percentages were measured by flow cytometry on a PBMC aliquot from every donor. What the study reported, not specific to this receptor: Observed TCR beta diversity per million T cells fell roughly linearly with age, and a significant reduction was already apparent by age roughly 40. Compared with the aged group, the long-lived group had more naive CD4+ T cells, fewer expanded clones and increased TCR diversity, a pattern suggesting age selection. Donor CMV infection status was unknown, potentially confounding age-related changes in expanded clonotypes. Because profiling used bulk unsorted PBMCs, naive and antigen-experienced compartments could not be compared conclusively. A strong correlation was found between observed TCR beta diversity and the percentage of naive T cells measured by flow cytometry. Estimates of total diversity from one million sequenced T cells were regarded as lower bounds and underestimates.

The germline V gene specifies SGHRS as CDR1 and YFSETQ as CDR2. From its cysteine to its phenylalanine, the CDR3 spans 14 amino acids. Solely the CDR3 DNA is kept, with 42 bases framed from the first base. At the junction V is shortened by 4 bases and J by 1 base, with 11 bases in between. Library creation used 5' RACE. This sample was sequenced with an Illumina HiSeq 2500. A second PCR of about 6 to 11 cycles was performed with a sample-barcoded 5' primer and a J-beta primer mix. Each TCR beta cDNA molecule received a unique molecular identifier from a template-switch 5' adaptor carrying 12 random nucleotides. At least 3 million CDR3-containing paired-end reads were obtained from each sample. First-strand cDNA was synthesized from all RNA with the Mint cDNA synthesis kit, primed by a TRBC-specific oligonucleotide. Following uracil-DNA glycosylase treatment, all cDNA underwent a first 18-cycle PCR with the universal primers M1SS and BC2_uni_R. In the original analysis: Each sample was normalized by randomly selecting 1 million high-quality reads, each carrying a distinct molecular identifier. Instead of being binned into consensus sequences, reads with shared molecular identifiers were discarded. MiTCR, run with a Q25 quality threshold and the strictest error-elimination algorithm, handled CDR3 identification, clonotype clustering and error correction. A nonparametric unseen species model with Euler transformation was used to estimate lower-bound total TCR beta diversity. Through fastp at Q25 and MiXCR, TCRdb rebuilt clones from the public reads, retaining in-frame beta chains. Identical CDR3 protein sequences are pooled into one entry, listed with their most common genes and DNA. TCRdb, rather than the study authors, made the V and J calls. The sample yields hundreds of thousands of distinct CDR3 sequences; around 54% were counted once. The top ten clonotypes cover roughly 34% of the sample.

The chain is encoded by TRBV5-1 joined to TRBJ2-5; the D region possibly corresponds to TRBD1 (5 bases align). The sequenced sample consisted of blood. The source is a man in his fifties or sixties in good health. The CDR3 protein is CASSTDTRQETQYF. The nucleotide sequence is given as TGCGCCAGCAGCACGGACACACGCCAAGAGACCCAGTACTTC.